This TCR beta chain was recovered during a study of shared clonotypes between healthy human individuals. General observations from the study: Estimated clonotype richness was generally higher in naive than memory subsets.

V was pared by 1 base and J by 3 bases, with 18 bases between. CDR1 and CDR2 from the germline V gene are LGHNA and YSLEER. This CDR3 has 18 residues. Cells designated naive CD8 were CD45RO-negative and were positively selected for CCR7, with terminally differentiated effector memory CD45RA+ cells excluded. Method: immunoSEQ multiplex PCR; TCRdb's copy keeps in-frame clones and lacks some. The sample includes some 2,000,000 clones, less than 95% of them seen just once. With regard to this clone: Its specificity is not known.

Material: naive CD8+ T cells sorted from blood. This chain connects TRBV4-3 to TRBJ2-2; D is unclear. This receptor was taken from a young man in good health. The chain's CDR3 is CASSQGTLGRADTGELFF. The CDR3 nucleotides read TGCGCCAGCAGCCAAGGGACCTTGGGTCGGGCCGACACCGGGGAGCTGTTTTTT.